This T cell receptor beta chain was recorded in a study of T cells in Graves' hyperthyroidism and ophthalmopathy. There were TCR beta CDR3 regions amplified from RNA transcripts. The HTBI primer set served for first-round RT-PCR of the TCR CDR3. TCRdb analysed the multiplex PCR reads with MiXCR anew, one entry per CDR3 protein. Counted here are about 640,000 distinct CDR3 sequences, about a fifth occurring once; the ten biggest clones make up 34%. This clonotype was recorded at least ten times. The CDR3 runs to 15 residues. V lost 5 bases, J lost 5 bases, and 9 bases stayed unmatched. Germline CDR1 SGHTA, CDR2 FQGNSA.

The rearrangement uses TRBV7-2 and TRBJ2-5; TRBD2 agrees at 9 bases. Sequenced sample: blood. The receptor was derived from a man aged 25-45 years with Graves' ophthalmopathy. The CDR3 protein is CASSLSGTSTETQYF. The CDR3 region has the DNA TGTGCCAGCAGCCTTAGCGGGACTAGCACGGAGACCCAGTACTTC.